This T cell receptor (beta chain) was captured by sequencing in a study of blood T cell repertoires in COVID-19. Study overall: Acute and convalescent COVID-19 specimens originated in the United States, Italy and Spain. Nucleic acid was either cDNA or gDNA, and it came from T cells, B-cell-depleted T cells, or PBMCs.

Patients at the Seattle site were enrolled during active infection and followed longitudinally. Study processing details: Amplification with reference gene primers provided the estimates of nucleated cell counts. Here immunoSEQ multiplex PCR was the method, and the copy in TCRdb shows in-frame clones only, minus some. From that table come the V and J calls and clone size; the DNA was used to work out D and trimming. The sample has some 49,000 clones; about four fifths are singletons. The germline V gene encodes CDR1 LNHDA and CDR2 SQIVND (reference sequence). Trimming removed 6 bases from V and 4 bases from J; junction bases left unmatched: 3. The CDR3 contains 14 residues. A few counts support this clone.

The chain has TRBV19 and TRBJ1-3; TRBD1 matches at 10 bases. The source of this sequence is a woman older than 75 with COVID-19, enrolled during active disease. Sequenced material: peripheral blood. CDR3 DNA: TGTGCCAGTAGCGGGACAGGGGACGGAAACACCATATATTTT. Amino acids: CASSGTGDGNTIYF.